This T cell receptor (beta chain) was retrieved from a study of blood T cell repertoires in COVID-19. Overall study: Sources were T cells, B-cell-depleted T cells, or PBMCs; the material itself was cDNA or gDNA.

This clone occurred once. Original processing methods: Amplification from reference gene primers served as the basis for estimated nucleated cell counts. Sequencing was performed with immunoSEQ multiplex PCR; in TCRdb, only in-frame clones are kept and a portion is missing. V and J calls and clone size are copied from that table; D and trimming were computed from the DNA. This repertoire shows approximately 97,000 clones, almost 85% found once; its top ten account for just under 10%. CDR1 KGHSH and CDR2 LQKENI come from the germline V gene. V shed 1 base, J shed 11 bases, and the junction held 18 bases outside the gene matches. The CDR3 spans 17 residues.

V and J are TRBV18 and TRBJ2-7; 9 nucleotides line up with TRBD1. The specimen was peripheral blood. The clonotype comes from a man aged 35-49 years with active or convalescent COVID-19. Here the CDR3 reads CASSPLYRGQGEFVEYF. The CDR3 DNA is TGTGCCAGCTCACCACTTTACAGGGGACAGGGAGAATTCGTAGAGTACTTC.